This passage covers 18 T cell receptor beta chains from one sample sequenced in a study of response to subunit inactivated influenza vaccine. In TCRdb, the RT-PCR reads were re-called with MiXCR into one record per CDR3 protein. The table includes about 180,000 distinct CDR3 sequences, around 9% detected once. Sequenced here: non-naive T cells sorted from PBMCs, sampled on the day of vaccination. These receptors were obtained from a man aged 50-59 years who received an inactivated influenza vaccine.

At least ten counts were recorded for this clonotype. The chain has TRBV6-5 and TRBJ1-2, with 8 positions matching TRBD1. The germline gives CDR1 MNHEY, CDR2 SVGAGI. The CDR3 sequence is 15 residues long. V lost 4 bases to trimming and J lost 3 bases; unmatched junction nucleotides: 7. Written as DNA, the CDR3 is TGTGCCAGCAGTTCGACAGGGGTGAAGGACTATGGCTACACCTTC. It translates to CASSSTGVKDYGYTF.

This clonotype was picked up many times. The chain has TRBV6-5 and TRBJ1-2; D gene unclear. Germline CDR1 and CDR2: MNHEY and SVGAGI. This CDR3 spans 16 amino acids. V lost 0 bases and J lost 8, with 19 bases in between. Here the CDR3 DNA reads TGTGCCAGCAGTTACTCGACCTTTCCGAGGGCTAAGGGCTACACCTTC. Its translation is CASSYSTFPRAKGYTF.

This clonotype was counted many times. V gene TRBV2 combines with J gene TRBJ2-1; the D gene is possibly TRBD2 (6 bases). The CDR3 runs 13 residues. The V gene lost 4 bases and the J gene lost 12 bases, with 16 bases spanning the gap. Germline V gene data show CDR1 as SNHLY and CDR2 as FYNNEI. CDR3 amino acids: CASSGLVATWQFF. The CDR3 DNA reads as TGTGCCAGCAGTGGACTAGTCGCGACTTGGCAGTTCTTC.

This clonotype was recorded many times. The chain recombines TRBV6-2 or TRBV6-3 with TRBJ2-3; TRBD2 is a possible D gene (7 bases). The length of the CDR3 is 18 residues. Germline V gene data show CDR1 as MNHEY and CDR2 as SVGEGT. Trimming stripped 4 bases from V and 0 bases from J, with 20 bases between. The CDR3 nucleotides read TGTGCCAGCAGTTTTTCCCCTGGGCGGGGGCGGAGCACAGATACGCAGTATTTT. Residues: CASSFSPGRGRSTDTQYF.

The CDR3 region is CASSLQGGGEKLFF. Here the CDR3 DNA reads TGTGCCAGCAGCCTACAAGGTGGTGGTGAAAAACTGTTTTTT. V is TRBV7-6 and J is TRBJ1-4; D call uncertain. The CDR3 has 14 residues. The germline V and J ends were trimmed by 5 bases and 7 bases, with 14 bases remaining between them. Germline assignment: CDR1 SGHVS and CDR2 FNYEAQ.

This clonotype was seen many times. The DNA of the CDR3 is TGTGCCAGCAGCGTAGGAGCGGGAGGCTACAATGAGCAGTTCTTC. It specifies CASSVGAGGYNEQFF. The V call is TRBV9, the J call TRBJ2-1; 9 bases line up with TRBD2. V was pared by 0 bases and J by 3 bases, with 1 base of the junction left unmatched. Germline V gene data show CDR1 as SGDLS and CDR2 as YYNGEE. The CDR3 totals 15 residues. The whole variable domain, remainder taken from reference TRBV9 and TRBJ2-1, is DSGVTQTPKHLITATGQRVTLRCSPRSGDLSVYWYQQSLDQGLQFLIQYYNGEERAKGNILERFSAQQFPDLHSELNLSSLELGDSALYFCASSVGAGGYNEQFFGPGTRLTVL.

CDR3 coding DNA: TGTGCCAGCAGCTTAAGGGGGGAGGGCGCTGAGCAGTTCTTC. It codes for CASSLRGEGAEQFF. J is TRBJ2-1 and V is TRBV7-2, with D possibly TRBD2 on 7 matching bases. Trimming shortened V by 2 bases and J by 9 bases, and 14 bases separated the two germline ends. This CDR3 comprises 14 residues. Germline V gene lookup returns CDR1 SGHTA and CDR2 FQGNSA.

This clonotype showed up just a few times. The V call is TRBV7-8, the J call TRBJ2-7; 9 nucleotides match TRBD1. Germline values: CDR1 SGHVS, CDR2 FQNEAQ. V was pared by 5 bases and J by 5 bases, with 4 bases of the junction left unmatched. The CDR3 covers 13 residues. The CDR3 sequence is CASSPGQGNEQYF. CDR3 bases: TGTGCCAGCAGCCCCGGACAGGGGAACGAGCAGTACTTC. Drawing the rest from reference TRBV7-8 and TRBJ2-7, the complete variable domain is GAGVSQSPRYKVAKRGQDVALRCDPISGHVSLFWYQQALGQGPEFLTYFQNEAQLDKSGLPSDRFFAERPEGSVSTLKIQRTQQEDSAVYLCASSPGQGNEQYFGPGTRLTVT.

This chain joins TRBV11-2 and TRBJ2-2; the match to TRBD1 covers 8 bases. V was clipped by 6 bases and J by 6 bases; unmatched bases: 12. Germline CDR1 is SGHAT and CDR2 is FQNNGV. The CDR3 contains 16 residues. The CDR3 is CASRKNRDRLSGELFF. In nucleotides, the CDR3 is TGTGCCAGCAGAAAAAACCGGGACAGGCTATCCGGGGAGCTGTTTTTT.

In this sample, this clonotype turned up many times. This sequence joins TRBV6-1 and TRBJ1-1, with 7 bases identical to TRBD1. Looked up from germline, CDR1 is MNHNS and CDR2 is SASEGT. The CDR3 extends over 15 amino acids. The junction had 10 bases not matched to a gene; V was cut back by 5 bases and J by 4 bases. Here the CDR3 DNA reads TGTGCCAGCAGTCCACGACAGGGTGGTTTCACTGAAGCTTTCTTT. It encodes CASSPRQGGFTEAFF.

In nucleotides, the CDR3 is TGTGCCAGCAGCTTAGCGGGGAGCTCTGGGGCCAACGTCCTGACTTTC. Translated, it gives CASSLAGSSGANVLTF. This chain connects TRBV7-9 to TRBJ2-6; weak D call: TRBD2 (5 bases). The CDR3 consists of 16 residues. The germline V and J ends were trimmed by 0 bases and 0 bases, with 6 bases remaining between them. Germline CDR1 is SEHNR and CDR2 is FQNEAQ (reference sequence).

This clonotype was picked up a small number of times. V and J are TRBV6-2 or TRBV6-3 and TRBJ1-2; TRBD1 is a possible D gene (5 bases). Germline assignment: CDR1 MNHEY and CDR2 SVGEGT. The V and J ends lost 6 bases and 6 bases respectively, with 14 bases between them. The CDR3 totals 13 residues. The chain's CDR3 is CASSLGDLDGYTF. CDR3 bases: TGTGCCAGCAGCCTCGGGGACCTCGATGGCTACACCTTC.

This clonotype was observed many times. The chain couples TRBV6-1 to TRBJ2-2, with D uncertain. With 2 bases removed from V and 5 bases from J, the gap between germline ends came to 12 bases. The CDR3 consists of 15 residues. CDR1 MNHNS and CDR2 SASEGT come from the germline V gene. CDR3 amino acids: CASSERVVGTGELFF. CDR3 DNA: TGTGCCAGCAGTGAACGCGTCGTAGGGACCGGGGAGCTGTTTTTT.

This clonotype was counted a few times. The genes are TRBV12-3 or TRBV12-4 and TRBJ2-3, with 7 nucleotides matching TRBD2. Germline trimming cut 6 bases from V and 3 bases from J; bases unmatched to any gene: 18. The CDR3 has 18 residues. The CDR3 here is CASSPDSYSLGGTDTQYF. CDR3 DNA sequence: TGTGCCAGCAGCCCAGACTCGTATTCCTTGGGAGGGACAGATACGCAGTATTTT.

The rearrangement links TRBV7-6 to TRBJ2-5; 7 bases line up with TRBD1. The ends lost 5 bases at V and 5 bases at J; junction bases unmatched: 14. This CDR3 comprises 16 residues. Germline values: CDR1 SGHVS, CDR2 FNYEAQ. The CDR3 protein is CASSPRLQGSIETQYF. The DNA for the CDR3 is TGTGCCAGCAGCCCTCGACTACAGGGGAGTATTGAGACCCAGTACTTC.

There are many counts of this clonotype. The rearrangement joins TRBV3-1 to TRBJ2-1, with 10 bases identical to TRBD2. V lost 3 bases, J lost 7 bases, and 9 bases stayed unmatched. Germline CDR1 reads LGHDT; CDR2 reads YNNKEL (reference sequence). The CDR3 covers 16 residues. The CDR3, as DNA: TGTGCCAGCAGCCACAGTTCTAGCGGGAGTAGAAATGAGCAGTTCTTC. Amino acid sequence: CASSHSSSGSRNEQFF.

The chain employs TRBV11-2 and TRBJ2-2; 8 nucleotides agree with TRBD2. The CDR3 has 17 amino acids. J gave up 5 bases and V 4 bases, and 12 bases lay outside the gene matches. Germline CDR1 and CDR2: SGHAT and FQNNGV. In DNA, the CDR3 is TGTGCCAGCAGCTACGCCGCCCAGGCGGGAGGAACCGGGGAGCTGTTTTTT. It codes for CASSYAAQAGGTGELFF.

This clonotype was seen at least ten times. The V and J genes are TRBV27 and TRBJ2-7; 7 bases agree with TRBD2. This CDR3 has 17 residues. The germline V gene encodes CDR1 MNHEY and CDR2 SMNVEV (reference sequence). V shed 5 bases and J 1 base; nucleotides not matched to a gene: 14. The CDR3 loop reads CASSPLAGRLISYEQYF. In nucleotides, the CDR3 is TGTGCCAGCAGTCCCTTAGCGGGCCGTTTGATATCCTACGAGCAGTACTTC.